One sample yielded the 2 T cell receptor beta chains listed below, sequenced in a study of blood T cell repertoires in COVID-19. Assay: immunoSEQ multiplex PCR; the TCRdb copy retains only in-frame clones and omits some. The sample includes about 61,000 clones, 88% seen only once; the top ten take 20% to 25%. The sample consisted of peripheral blood. The receptors derive from a woman aged 50 to 65 with active or convalescent COVID-19.

The chain combines TRBV6-4 with TRBJ1-6, with TRBD1 matching 7 bases. The CDR3 spans 14 residues. V shed 9 bases, J shed 11 bases, and the junction held 13 bases outside the gene matches. The germline V gene has CDR1 MRHNA and CDR2 SNTAGT. This CDR3 reads CASSPTPGGTPLHF. In DNA form, the CDR3 reads TGTGCCAGTTCCCCCACACCAGGGGGGACACCCCTCCACTTT.

This chain links TRBV6-4 with TRBJ1-2; TRBD1 aligns across 9 bases. Trimming cost V 4 bases and J 4 bases; bases outside gene matches: 7. Germline CDR1 is MRHNA and CDR2 is SNTAGT. This CDR3 spans 15 amino acids. CDR3 DNA sequence: TGTGCCAGCAGTGCGGGACAGGGATGGCCCTATGGCTACACCTTC. Its protein product is CASSAGQGWPYGYTF.